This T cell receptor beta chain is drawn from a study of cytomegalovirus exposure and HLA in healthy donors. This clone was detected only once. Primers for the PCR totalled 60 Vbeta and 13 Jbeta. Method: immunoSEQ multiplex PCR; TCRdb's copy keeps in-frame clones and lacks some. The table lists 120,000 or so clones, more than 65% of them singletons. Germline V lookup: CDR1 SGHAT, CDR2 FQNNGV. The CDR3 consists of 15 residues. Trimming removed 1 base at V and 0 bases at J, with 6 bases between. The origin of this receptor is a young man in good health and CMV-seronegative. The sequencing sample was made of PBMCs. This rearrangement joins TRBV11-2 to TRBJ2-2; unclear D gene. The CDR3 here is CASSLGIPNTGELFF. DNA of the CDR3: TGTGCCAGCAGCTTAGGTATCCCGAACACCGGGGAGCTGTTTTTT.